Below, one T cell receptor (beta chain) is given with its context. Its antigen is as yet unknown. The CDR3 totals 17 residues. Germline CDR1 is SNHLY and CDR2 is FYNNEI. V dropped 6 bases and J dropped 3 bases, with 24 bases sitting between them. Scientists amplified the TCR beta CDR3 regions from RNA transcripts. Second-round multiplex PCR came after a first-round RT-PCR that employed HTBI primers. TCRdb reprocessed the multiplex PCR reads with MiXCR, giving one entry per CDR3 protein. This table holds some 750,000 distinct CDR3 sequences, 40% found once. These data belong to a study of Graves' ophthalmopathy and Graves' hyperthyroidism. Study-wide background: Sampling took place at initial diagnosis, with peripheral blood obtained before any treatment.

Study-wide findings and caveats: Blood shared most expanded thyroid clonotypes above 0.001 frequency.

This chain joins TRBV2 and TRBJ2-7; possible D gene TRBD2, 5 bases. This sequence was found in an adult man with Graves' ophthalmopathy. The sequencing sample was made of peripheral blood. The CDR3, as DNA: TGTGCCAGCAGCCGCGCTGCAGTAGGACTCACGAACTACGAGCAGTACTTC. This translates into CASSRAAVGLTNYEQYF.